This TCR beta chain is from a study of T cells in Graves' hyperthyroidism and ophthalmopathy. Orbital computed tomography and thyroid ultrasound, together with serum TRAb and thyroxine and clinical symptoms, were used for diagnoses. Germline lookup yields CDR1 SGHRS and CDR2 YFSETQ. The CDR3 spans 17 residues. The V and J ends lost 5 bases and 0 bases respectively, with 20 bases between them. Study results and limitations: Within blood appeared most thyroid clonotypes that had expanded above 0.001. From stable hyperthyroidism, ophthalmopathy was set apart by a 13 V-J model.

Researchers amplified the TCR beta CDR3 regions from RNA transcripts. HTBI primers were the set used in a first-round RT-PCR of the TCR CDR3. Using its own MiXCR run on the multiplex PCR reads, TCRdb lists one record per CDR3 protein. The table records over 350,000 distinct CDR3 sequences, about 18% of them present only once. In its sample, this clonotype ranks as medium-sized. Its target is not known. The sequenced sample was blood. This TCR was sampled from a man younger than 35 with Graves' ophthalmopathy. The rearrangement uses TRBV5-1 and TRBJ1-1, with a possible D match to TRBD1 (6 bases). Here the CDR3 DNA reads TGCGCCAGCAGTTGGGCAGCGGGGGCGTATATGAACACTGAAGCTTTCTTT. Translation: CASSWAAGAYMNTEAFF.